A single sample gave rise to the 30 T cell receptor beta chains below, sequenced in a study of cytomegalovirus exposure and HLA in healthy donors. PCR employed 60 Vbeta and 13 Jbeta primers. Assay: immunoSEQ multiplex PCR; the TCRdb copy retains only in-frame clones and omits some. Of around 90,000 clones listed, approximately 69% were seen once; the top ten hold about 6.3%. Sequenced: PBMCs. The source of these receptors is a boy younger than 18 in good health and CMV-seropositive.

This clone was observed a few times. V and J are TRBV5-5 and TRBJ2-1, with TRBD1 as a possible D gene (6 bases). V was trimmed by 5 bases and J by 6 bases, leaving 21 bases between them. The germline CDR1 and CDR2 sequences are SGHKS and YYEKEE (reference sequence). CDR3 length: 16 residues. CDR3 DNA: TGTGCCAGCAGTCAGCTAGACAGGCAAAAGGGCAATGAGCAGTTCTTC. This sequence encodes CASSQLDRQKGNEQFF.

The chain uses TRBV5-4 and TRBJ2-7; TRBD2 might be the D (6 bases). Germline CDR1 and CDR2: SGHNT and YYREEE (reference sequence). V was pared by 4 bases and J by 4 bases, with 12 bases between. This CDR3 contains 13 residues. CDR3 residues: CASSPTGTYEQYF. The CDR3 bases are TGTGCCAGCAGCCCGACCGGGACTTACGAGCAGTACTTC.

V and J are TRBV5-6 and TRBJ1-1; 12 nucleotides match TRBD1. Losses at the gene ends were 2 bases for V and 1 base for J; bases not matched to a gene: 6. CDR1 is SGHDT, CDR2 YYEEEE, per germline. The CDR3 is made up of 17 amino acids. This CDR3 is CASSFRGTGGANTEAFF. CDR3 bases: TGTGCCAGCAGCTTCCGTGGGACAGGGGGCGCGAACACTGAAGCTTTCTTT.

This sequence joins TRBV7-9 and TRBJ1-3, with D unclear. V gave up 2 bases and J gave up 1 base, with 9 bases separating them. Germline loops: CDR1 SEHNR, CDR2 FQNEAQ (reference sequence). The CDR3 length is 15 residues. The CDR3 DNA reads as TGTGCCAGCAGCTTACTTCAGGAATCTGGAAACACCATATATTTT. It codes for CASSLLQESGNTIYF. Combining the CDR3 with reference TRBV7-9 and TRBJ1-3 gives the whole variable domain DTGVSQNPRHKITKRGQNVTFRCDPISEHNRLYWYRQTLGQGPEFLTYFQNEAQLEKSRLLSDRFSAERPKGSFSTLEIQRTEQGDSAMYLCASSLLQESGNTIYFGEGSWLTVV.

In its sample, this clone was seen a few times. The chain combines TRBV9 with TRBJ1-4; tentative D call: TRBD1 (6 bases). CDR1 and CDR2 (germline): SGDLS, YYNGEE. V lost 4 bases, J lost 7 bases, and 14 bases lay in between. The length of the CDR3 is 14 residues. This CDR3 is CASSLMGASEKLFF. The CDR3 coding sequence is TGTGCCAGCAGCCTTATGGGGGCCTCTGAAAAACTGTTTTTT. Complete variable domain (other parts from reference TRBV9 and TRBJ1-4): DSGVTQTPKHLITATGQRVTLRCSPRSGDLSVYWYQQSLDQGLQFLIQYYNGEERAKGNILERFSAQQFPDLHSELNLSSLELGDSALYFCASSLMGASEKLFFGSGTQLSVL.

The rearrangement joins TRBV5-4 to TRBJ2-2; 10 positions agree with TRBD2. Germline V gene data show CDR1 as SGHNT and CDR2 as YYREEE (reference sequence). J gave up 3 bases and V 4 bases, and 3 bases lay outside the gene matches. This CDR3 spans 15 amino acids. Here the CDR3 DNA reads TGTGCCAGCAGCGAGACTAGCGGGTACACCGGGGAGCTGTTTTTT. Translation gives CASSETSGYTGELFF.

The sample holds a few counts of this clone. The gene calls are TRBV5-1 and TRBJ2-7, with 9 positions matching TRBD1. This CDR3 spans 15 amino acids. V was clipped by 2 bases and J by 5 bases; unmatched bases: 8. Germline lookup yields CDR1 SGHRS and CDR2 YFSETQ. The DNA for the CDR3 is TGCGCCAGCAGCTTAAAAACCGGGACAGGGCACGAGCAGTACTTC. Protein product: CASSLKTGTGHEQYF.

This chain links TRBV5-5 with TRBJ2-2; 10 nucleotides align to TRBD2. Germline V lookup: CDR1 SGHKS, CDR2 YYEKEE (reference sequence). Trimming took 4 bases from V and 0 from J; bases not matched to a gene: 3. The CDR3 totals 16 residues. The CDR3 region is CASSLLAGANTGELFF. The CDR3 DNA reads TGTGCCAGCAGCCTCCTAGCGGGAGCGAACACCGGGGAGCTGTTTTTT.

The chain has TRBV30 and TRBJ1-1; 10 nucleotides agree with TRBD1. Germline values: CDR1 GTSNPN, CDR2 SVGIG (reference sequence). The CDR3 is 13 amino acids. After removal of 7 bases from V and 5 bases from J, the junction contained 7 bases not matched to a gene. The CDR3 coding sequence is TGTGCCTACCGGGACAGGGGCAGGACTGAAGCTTTCTTT. This translates into CAYRDRGRTEAFF.

This chain links TRBV29-1 with TRBJ2-3; 7 nucleotides align to TRBD2. The CDR3 covers 15 residues. Germline values: CDR1 SQVTM, CDR2 ANQGSEA. Trimming removed 5 bases from V and 6 bases from J; junction bases left unmatched: 14. The DNA for the CDR3 is TGCAGCGTTACACTGCGCGGGGGAGTTCTTGATACGCAGTATTTT. It yields the protein CSVTLRGGVLDTQYF.

Here the CDR3 DNA reads TGTGCCAGCAGCTTGCGGAGGGACAGGATCCTCCACGAGCAGTACTTC. This translates into CASSLRRDRILHEQYF. This chain connects TRBV5-6 to TRBJ2-7; 8 bases align to TRBD1. J gave up 5 bases and V 1 base, and 11 bases lay outside the gene matches. Germline V gene lookup returns CDR1 SGHDT and CDR2 YYEEEE. This CDR3 has 16 residues.

The gene calls are TRBV7-2 and TRBJ2-5; 9 nucleotides agree with TRBD1. The J call may be wrong; the DNA end is better matched by TRBJ2-7. The CDR3 loop spans 14 amino acids. The germline V gene encodes CDR1 SGHTA and CDR2 FQGNSA. The CDR3 nucleotides are TGTGCCAGCAGCATTAGGGGACAGGGCTACGAGCAGTACTTC. Protein sequence: CASSIRGQGYEQYF.

This clone was detected a few times. The CDR3 is CATSGPGSGNTIYF. The CDR3 DNA sequence: TGTGCCACCAGCGGTCCGGGCTCTGGAAACACCATATATTTT. The chain carries TRBV15 and TRBJ1-3, with D hard to call. The V and J ends lost 5 bases and 0 bases respectively, with 8 bases between them. The CDR3 has 14 amino acids. Germline values: CDR1 LNHNV, CDR2 YYDKDF (reference sequence).

J is TRBJ2-5 and V is TRBV6-1; 7 nucleotides line up with TRBD2. J gave up 1 base and V 3 bases, and 2 bases lay outside the gene matches. Germline assignment: CDR1 MNHNS and CDR2 SASEGT. CDR3 length: 14 residues. The CDR3 sequence: CASSESGGQETQYF. The CDR3 nucleotides read TGTGCCAGCAGTGAGTCGGGGGGCCAAGAGACCCAGTACTTC.

Notes on this clone: One end of the junction is discordant with germline, which a read error may explain. The chain employs TRBV5-4 and TRBJ1-2; D gene ambiguous. Germline V gene lookup returns CDR1 SGHNT and CDR2 YYREEE (reference sequence). The CDR3 spans 14 residues. CDR3 region: CASSLGLAVYGYPF. The CDR3, as DNA: TGTGCCAGCAGCTTGGGGTTGGCGGTCTATGGCTACCCCTTC.

The rearrangement uses TRBV5-1 and TRBJ1-4; 7 positions agree with TRBD1. V shed 4 bases and J 7 bases; nucleotides not matched to a gene: 13. CDR3 length: 16 amino acids. The germline V gene encodes CDR1 SGHRS and CDR2 YFSETQ. The CDR3 loop reads CASSRGQGGRFEKLFF. CDR3 coding DNA: TGCGCCAGCAGCAGGGGCCAGGGGGGACGATTTGAAAAACTGTTTTTT.

The chain links TRBV9 to TRBJ2-2, with 9 nucleotides matching TRBD1. The CDR3 covers 15 residues. The germline CDR1 and CDR2 sequences are SGDLS and YYNGEE. Losses at the gene ends were 5 bases for V and 7 bases for J; bases not matched to a gene: 9. CDR3 nucleotide sequence: TGTGCCAGCAGTTCTACAGGGGGCGCGGGCGGGGAGCTGTTTTTT. As protein: CASSSTGGAGGELFF.

The chain employs TRBV5-1 and TRBJ1-4; 7 bases fit TRBD1. The CDR3 length is 14 residues. Germline CDR1 SGHRS, CDR2 YFSETQ. V lost 5 bases to trimming and J lost 0 bases; unmatched junction nucleotides: 1. CDR3 region: CASRGQSTNEKLFF. The DNA of the CDR3 is TGCGCCAGCAGGGGACAGTCAACTAATGAAAAACTGTTTTTT. The full variable domain, completed using reference TRBV5-1 and TRBJ1-4, is KAGVTQTPRYLIKTRGQQVTLSCSPISGHRSVSWYQQTPGQGLQFLFEYFSETQRNKGNFPGRFSGRQFSNSRSEMNVSTLELGDSALYLCASRGQSTNEKLFFGSGTQLSVL.

J is TRBJ1-4 and V is TRBV15; D is unclear. The CDR3 contains 17 residues. The germline V and J ends were trimmed by 5 bases and 3 bases, with 19 bases remaining between them. The germline CDR1 and CDR2 sequences are LNHNV and YYDKDF (reference sequence). CDR3 bases: TGTGCCACCAGCGGTTCCTCGGGAAGGGCTGCTAATGAAAAACTGTTTTTT. Translation gives CATSGSSGRAANEKLFF.

The chain couples TRBV20-1 to TRBJ1-4; D is unclear. CDR1 DFQATT and CDR2 SNEGSKA come from the germline V gene (reference sequence). The CDR3 consists of 11 residues. The V and J ends lost 1 base and 8 bases respectively, with 5 bases between them. In nucleotides, the CDR3 is TGCAGTGCTAGAGTATCGGAAAAACTGTTTTTT. Its protein product is CSARVSEKLFF.

This chain connects TRBV29-1 to TRBJ1-6; possible D gene TRBD1, 5 bases. The CDR3 runs to 14 residues. CDR1 and CDR2 (germline): SQVTM, ANQGSEA. V lost 3 bases and J 7 bases, leaving 13 bases between the germline ends. The CDR3, as DNA: TGCAGCGTTGACAGGTCAGGGCAGAATTCACCCCTCCACTTT. Amino acids: CSVDRSGQNSPLHF.

Turning to this clone: This sample includes further DNA sequences coding for the same CDR3. The chain uses TRBV29-1 and TRBJ2-1; 7 nucleotides align to TRBD2. CDR1 is SQVTM and CDR2 is ANQGSEA in the germline V gene. The junction had 14 bases not matched to a gene; V was cut back by 4 bases and J by 8 bases. CDR3 length: 15 residues. The CDR3 region has the DNA TGCAGCGTTGTTCCCGTTGGACTAGAACGCGATGAGCAGTTCTTC. Its translation is CSVVPVGLERDEQFF.

CDR3 bases: TGCAGCGCCCGGGACAGGGGGCAAGGGGAGCAGTACTTC. This translates into CSARDRGQGEQYF. The chain recombines TRBV29-1 with TRBJ2-7; 12 positions match TRBD1. The CDR3 runs 13 residues. Germline trimming cut 7 bases from V and 7 bases from J; bases unmatched to any gene: 8. Germline V gene sequence: CDR1 SQVTM, CDR2 ANQGSEA.

The rearrangement joins TRBV19 to TRBJ2-1; 9 bases are shared with TRBD2. The germline gives CDR1 LNHDA, CDR2 SQIVND (reference sequence). V trimming: 8 bases; J trimming: 4 bases; junction bases outside the gene matches: 9. The CDR3 has 15 residues. The DNA for the CDR3 is TGTGCCAGTTCATACGGCCTAGCGGGATACAATGAGCAGTTCTTC. It encodes CASSYGLAGYNEQFF.

The V call is TRBV9, the J call TRBJ2-6, with D possibly being TRBD1 (5 bases). The germline V and J ends were trimmed by 8 bases and 1 base, with 16 bases remaining between them. The length of the CDR3 is 16 residues. Germline assignment: CDR1 SGDLS and CDR2 YYNGEE. The CDR3, as DNA: TGTGCCAGTACCATACTAACAGGTTCTGGGGCCAACGTCCTGACTTTC. Its protein is CASTILTGSGANVLTF.

The chain has TRBV5-5 and TRBJ2-5; TRBD2 aligns across 7 bases. Germline loops: CDR1 SGHKS, CDR2 YYEKEE (reference sequence). CDR3 size: 16 residues. With V trimmed by 2 bases and J by 4 bases, 11 bases remained unmatched. The CDR3: CASSFPRTGEGETQYF. The CDR3 DNA is TGTGCCAGCAGCTTCCCTAGGACTGGGGAGGGAGAGACCCAGTACTTC.

This clone was observed a few times. This rearrangement joins TRBV28 to TRBJ1-5; perhaps TRBD1 as D (5 bases). Trimming stripped 1 base from V and 10 bases from J, with 14 bases between. Germline V gene lookup returns CDR1 MDHEN and CDR2 SYDVKM. The CDR3 is 14 amino acids. CDR3 amino acids: CASSLYPDSHPQHF. The CDR3 region has the DNA TGTGCCAGCAGTTTATATCCCGACAGCCATCCCCAGCATTTT.

This clone was counted a few times. The rearrangement links TRBV9 to TRBJ2-5, with D unresolved. The CDR3 is made up of 13 amino acids. Germline V gene data show CDR1 as SGDLS and CDR2 as YYNGEE. V was cut by 2 bases and J by 5 bases, with 10 bases left in between. CDR3 protein: CASSVETEETQYF. In DNA, the CDR3 is TGTGCCAGCAGCGTCGAAACCGAGGAGACCCAGTACTTC.

CDR3: CASSNREEKLFF. In nucleotides, the CDR3 is TGTGCCAGCAGTAACAGGGAGGAAAAACTGTTTTTT. The chain couples TRBV6-5 to TRBJ1-4; D is perhaps TRBD1 (6 bases). Trimming shortened V by 5 bases and J by 8 bases, and 9 bases separated the two germline ends. CDR3 length equals 12 residues. Germline loops: CDR1 MNHEY, CDR2 SVGAGI.

This chain connects TRBV5-4 to TRBJ2-1; D gene unclear. Trimming pared 4 bases from V and 3 bases from J, leaving 11 bases between. CDR1 and CDR2 from the germline V gene are SGHNT and YYREEE (reference sequence). CDR3 size: 14 residues. The CDR3 coding sequence is TGTGCCAGCAGCCTCCGACACGACTACAATGAGCAGTTCTTC. The encoded protein is CASSLRHDYNEQFF.